The clone carrying this T cell receptor beta chain came up a few times. The antigen remains unidentified. Approximately 9.4 milliliters was the volume of peripheral blood drawn from each donor. This sample was taken from a study of blood T cells in healthy people across ages. The study's findings and limits: The percentage of naive T cells correlated strongly with TCR beta diversity.

Sample-barcoded 5' priming and a J-beta primer mix drove a second PCR of about 6 to 12 cycles. TCRdb independently ran MiXCR on the 5' RACE reads; one entry per CDR3 protein. Of roughly 1.4 million distinct CDR3 sequences listed, 45% to 70% were seen once; the top ten hold roughly 7%. V shed 5 bases, J shed 1 base, and the junction held 7 bases outside the gene matches. This CDR3 has 15 amino acids. Germline CDR1 SGHTA, CDR2 FQGNSA. Material: blood. The V gene is TRBV7-2, the J gene TRBJ2-5; TRBD2 aligns across 7 bases. The origin of this receptor is a man younger than 35 in good health. CDR3 residues: CASSLGLTPQETQYF. CDR3 bases: TGTGCCAGCAGCCTGGGACTAACCCCCCAAGAGACCCAGTACTTC.